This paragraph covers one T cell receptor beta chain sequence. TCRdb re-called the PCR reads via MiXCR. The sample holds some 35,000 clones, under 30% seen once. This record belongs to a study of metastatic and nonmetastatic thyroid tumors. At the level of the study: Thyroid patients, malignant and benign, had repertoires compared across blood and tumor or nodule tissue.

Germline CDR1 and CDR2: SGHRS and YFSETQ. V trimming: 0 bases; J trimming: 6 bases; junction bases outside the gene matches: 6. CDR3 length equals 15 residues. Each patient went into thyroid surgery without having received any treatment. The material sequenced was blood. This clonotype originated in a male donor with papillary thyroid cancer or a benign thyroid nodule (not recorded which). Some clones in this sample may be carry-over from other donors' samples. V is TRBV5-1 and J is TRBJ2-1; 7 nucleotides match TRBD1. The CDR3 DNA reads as TGCGCCAGCAGCTTGGATACAGGGGTTTCCAATGAGCAGTTCTTC. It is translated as CASSLDTGVSNEQFF.